The rows below give T cell receptor beta chains drawn from one sample of a study of cytomegalovirus exposure and HLA in healthy donors. Generated by immunoSEQ multiplex PCR, the TCRdb table keeps only in-frame clones and is missing some. The sample has 55,000 to 70,000 clones, 74% seen once. The source material was PBMCs. Receptors were obtained from an older woman in good health and CMV-seropositive. The CDR3 runs from the conserved cysteine through the conserved F or W. Fields, in order: J gene, D gene, clone size, V gene, CDR3 protein, CDR3 DNA. A D gene is named only where the DNA matches it firmly. Not every row has a clone size; where given, it reads once, few, many or a size class.

TRBJ1-1 | TRBD1 | . | TRBV19 | CASSSRDSGAFF | TGTGCCAGTAGTTCCCGGGACAGTGGGGCTTTCTTT
TRBJ1-3 | . | . | TRBV9 | CASSPEGAPFSGNTIYF | TGTGCCAGCAGCCCCGAAGGGGCTCCCTTCTCTGGAAACACCATATATTTT
TRBJ2-1 | . | . | TRBV28 | CASRQGSSYNEQFF | TGTGCCAGCAGGCAGGGGTCATCCTACAATGAGCAGTTCTTC
TRBJ1-2 | TRBD1 | few | TRBV2 | CASSQAGTGPYGYTF | TGTGCCAGCAGCCAGGCAGGGACAGGCCCGTATGGCTACACCTTC
TRBJ1-1 | TRBD1 | . | TRBV4-2 | CASSQVGGQGAFF | TGTGCCAGCAGCCAAGTGGGGGGACAGGGGGCTTTCTTT
TRBJ2-7 | . | . | TRBV28 | CASTPPITGRSYEQYF | TGTGCCAGCACCCCCCCAATTACAGGGCGAAGCTACGAGCAGTACTTC
TRBJ1-6 | . | few | TRBV6-6 | CASRPSLKNSPLHF | TGTGCCAGCAGACCCAGTTTGAAAAATTCACCCCTCCACTTT
TRBJ1-1 | TRBD1 | many | TRBV10-3 | CAISESGNRGSTEAFF | TGTGCCATCAGTGAATCGGGAAACAGGGGTAGCACTGAAGCTTTCTTT
TRBJ1-4 | TRBD1 | . | TRBV19 | CASSTTGGVFEKLFF | TGTGCCAGTAGCACAACAGGGGGCGTATTTGAAAAACTGTTTTTT
TRBJ2-1 | TRBD1 | . | TRBV5-1 | CASSLSRDRDHNEQFF | TGCGCCAGCAGCTTGTCGAGGGACAGGGACCACAATGAGCAGTTCTTC
TRBJ2-7 | TRBD2 | few | TRBV4-1 | CASSQVRGRRGSSYEQYF | TGCGCCAGCAGCCAAGTTCGAGGACGGCGGGGGAGCTCCTACGAGCAGTACTTC
TRBJ1-1 | . | few | TRBV6-5 | CASSYSRRITEAFF | TGTGCCAGCAGTTACTCTAGGCGGATCACTGAAGCTTTCTTT
TRBJ2-7 | TRBD1 | once | TRBV2 | CASSEPDRGMYREYF | TGTGCCAGCAGTGAACCCGACAGGGGTATGTACAGGGAGTACTTC
TRBJ1-6 | TRBD1 | . | TRBV28 | CASRSGTGGAAPLHF | TGTGCCAGCAGATCCGGGACAGGGGGCGCGGCACCCCTCCACTTT
TRBJ1-2 | . | . | TRBV4-1 | CASSPLGVDYGYTF | TGCGCCAGCAGCCCCCTAGGGGTAGACTATGGCTACACCTTC
TRBJ2-6 | TRBD2 | . | TRBV19 | CASSTGTSGSPGANVLTF | TGTGCCAGTAGTACTGGGACTAGCGGGAGTCCTGGGGCCAACGTCCTGACTTTC
TRBJ1-2 | . | . | TRBV28 | CASSSMTDNYGYTF | TGTGCCAGCAGTAGCATGACAGATAACTATGGCTACACCTTC
TRBJ2-7 | TRBD2 | . | TRBV30 | CAWSQGGLAGFEQYF | TGTGCCTGGAGTCAAGGGGGACTAGCGGGATTCGAGCAGTACTTC
TRBJ1-1 | TRBD1 | . | TRBV11-2 | CASSSRQGGDTEAFF | TGTGCCAGCAGTTCAAGACAGGGAGGTGACACTGAAGCTTTCTTT
TRBJ1-2 | . | once | TRBV5-6 | CASSLVQTGYILYTF | TGTGCCAGCAGCTTGGTCCAGACGGGGTATATTCTCTACACCTTC
TRBJ2-1 | . | . | TRBV11-3 | CASSLTGNEQFF | TGTGCCAGCAGCTTAACCGGTAATGAGCAGTTCTTC
TRBJ1-6 | TRBD1 | . | TRBV10-3 | CAITRDRASSPLHF | TGTGCCATCACCCGGGACAGGGCTAGTTCACCCCTCCACTTT
TRBJ2-4 | TRBD2 | . | TRBV19 | CASSPTSALAKNIQYF | TGTGCCAGTAGTCCGACTAGCGCCTTAGCCAAAAACATTCAGTACTTC
TRBJ1-1 | TRBD1 | . | TRBV5-1 | CASSFGTGDVRGTEAFF | TGCGCCAGCAGCTTCGGGACAGGGGACGTGAGGGGCACTGAAGCTTTCTTT
TRBJ1-2 | . | few | TRBV2 | CASSEVTTGLHTF | TGTGCCAGCAGTGAAGTAACCACAGGGCTTCACACCTTC
TRBJ1-6 | . | . | TRBV19 | CASRKDSYNSPLHF | TGTGCCAGTAGGAAAGACAGTTATAATTCACCCCTCCACTTT
TRBJ1-4 | . | once | TRBV2 | CASSDGGSIEKLFF | TGTGCCAGCAGTGATGGCGGTTCTATCGAAAAACTGTTTTTT
TRBJ1-2 | . | . | TRBV28 | CASRAGPYGYTF | TGTGCCAGCAGGGCAGGGCCCTATGGCTACACCTTC
TRBJ2-1 | TRBD2 | . | TRBV2 | CASSPTSGRTSEQFF | TGTGCCAGCAGTCCTACTAGCGGGAGAACGAGTGAGCAGTTCTTC
TRBJ2-7 | . | . | TRBV27 | CASSLSWDTAHEQYF | TGTGCCAGCAGTTTATCGTGGGACACAGCCCACGAGCAGTACTTC
TRBJ1-4 | . | . | TRBV4-1 | CASSQAFLRGEKLFF | TGCGCCAGCAGCCAAGCGTTTTTACGGGGTGAAAAACTGTTTTTT
TRBJ2-7 | TRBD1 | . | TRBV23-1 | CASSQLFGTGTYEQYF | TGCGCCAGCAGTCAACTCTTTGGGACAGGTACCTACGAGCAGTACTTC
TRBJ1-3 | . | . | TRBV19 | CASKVGHSGNTIYF | TGTGCCAGTAAAGTGGGGCACTCTGGAAACACCATATATTTT
TRBJ1-1 | . | . | TRBV9 | CASSAPTGMNTEAFF | TGTGCCAGCAGCGCCCCGACGGGGATGAACACTGAAGCTTTCTTT
TRBJ2-3 | . | . | TRBV6-1 | CASRGSFSTDTQYF | TGTGCCAGCAGAGGTAGCTTTAGCACAGATACGCAGTATTTT
TRBJ2-2 | TRBD2 | . | TRBV2 | CASSVPSGGSNTGELFF | TGTGCCAGCAGTGTACCTAGCGGGGGATCGAACACCGGGGAGCTGTTTTTT
TRBJ1-2 | TRBD1 | . | TRBV13 | CASSPQQGFGYGYTF | TGTGCCAGCAGCCCGCAACAGGGGTTCGGCTATGGCTACACCTTC
TRBJ1-1 | TRBD1 | . | TRBV7-9 | CASSITGTEAFF | TGTGCCAGCAGCATCACCGGGACAGAGGCTTTCTTT
TRBJ2-3 | TRBD1 | . | TRBV5-1 | CASSLDRLGTDTQYF | TGCGCCAGCAGCCTGGACAGGCTTGGGACAGATACGCAGTATTTT
TRBJ1-4 | . | . | TRBV5-1 | CASSFDSLINEKLFF | TGCGCCAGCAGCTTTGACAGTCTGATTAATGAAAAACTGTTTTTT
TRBJ2-7 | TRBD2 | once | TRBV9 | CASSAAGTSRTEQYF | TGTGCCAGCAGCGCAGCCGGGACTAGTCGCACCGAGCAGTACTTC
TRBJ2-1 | . | . | TRBV7-3 | CASSLTSGGGGEQFF | TGTGCCAGCAGCTTAACGTCCGGGGGCGGGGGTGAGCAGTTCTTC
TRBJ1-1 | . | . | TRBV10-3 | CAIRGGALNTEAFF | TGTGCCATCAGGGGAGGGGCGTTGAACACTGAAGCTTTCTTT
TRBJ2-2 | . | . | TRBV19 | CASSIQVYTGELFF | TGTGCCAGTAGTATTCAGGTTTACACCGGGGAGCTGTTTTTT
TRBJ1-6 | . | . | TRBV7-2 | CASSSRVDSPLHF | TGTGCCAGCAGCTCCAGGGTTGATTCACCCCTCCACTTT